This record concerns one T cell receptor beta chain sequence. Its antigen target is currently unknown. Base qualities were left out, and no much larger clone turns up one base away. On a MiSeq, deep resolution sequencing aimed for a depth between 1 in 1 million and 1 in 200,000 T cells, with each clonotype covered around 9.2x on average. TCR beta libraries were generated with the immunoSEQ hsTCRB Kit. In the source study's methods: ImmunoSEQ Data Assistant and ImmunoSEQ Analyzer were used for data analysis, and V, D and J genes were assigned according to IMGT definitions. Clonality, with values ranging from 0 to 1, was calculated as one minus the normalized Shannon entropy of productive rearrangement frequencies. Only overrepresented clonotypes making up at least 0.05% of the repertoire of each patient were included in the public clonotype analysis. Approximately 13 age-matched healthy donor repertoires from immuneACCESS served as clonality controls. TCRdb mirrors the immuneACCESS table, restricted to in-frame sequences. Some clones are absent from its copies; in checked studies, under half trace to an unresolved V gene, and the reason for the others is unknown. The DNA gave D and trimming, while V, J and clone size come from that table. The sample contains roughly 160,000 clones, 70% to 85% of them found a single time. 4.6% of the sample is held by the ten biggest clonotypes.

The junction carries 11 bases between V and J, which are trimmed by 3 bases and 6 bases respectively. Taken from the germline V gene, the CDR1 and CDR2 loops are MRHNA and SNTAGT. The CDR3 sequence holds 14 residues, the cysteine and phenylalanine included. The only DNA kept is the CDR3, 42 bases in frame from the first base. The sample's time point label, decoded: around 25 months on ibrutinib. Approximately 2 micrograms of genomic DNA were extracted from cryopreserved PBMCs for TCR beta library preparation. High-throughput TCR beta sequencing was performed on longitudinal blood samples from CLL patients receiving ibrutinib monotherapy. The patients took part in an open-label, single-center phase 2 trial of ibrutinib monotherapy. This record belongs to a study of cytotoxic CD8 clonotypes in ibrutinib-treated CLL (dated by TCRdb to about 2021). Concerning the study at large: The cohort had 11 to 12 relapsed/refractory and about 15 treatment-naive patients; roughly 18 were IGHV unmutated. On average, each sample yielded about 250,000 productive templates and tens of thousands of productive rearrangements. Response samples were obtained after a median of around eleven months of treatment, with a range of about 6 to 36 months. Cryopreserved peripheral blood mononuclear cells were obtained before treatment, at response, and at either sustained remission or disease progression. Partial responses were observed in 24 patients and complete responses in 2; after a median follow-up of around 68 months, remission was maintained in 14 patients and progression was observed in some twelve. Every remission and progressive disease sample was obtained while ibrutinib was still being received by the patients. Longitudinal samples were available for about 30% of the roughly 90 trial participants.

The paper's findings and limits, for the study overall: Baseline clonality was found to be higher than that of age-matched healthy donors and was strongly correlated with circulating CD8+ T-cell counts. An increase in clonality was observed at ibrutinib response, with clonality remaining stable during sustained remission and falling back toward baseline at progression. Lymph node repertoires were not examined, and the timing of sampling was not matched between patients in sustained remission and those whose disease progressed. Public clonotypes were rare and either shrank or stayed stable during treatment, and the rise in clonality at ibrutinib response reflected expansion of private clonotypes.

The source material was PBMCs, sampled after 24 months of ibrutinib treatment. Recombination linked TRBV6-4 to TRBJ2-2; no D segment can be confidently identified. The TCR was taken from a human donor with chronic lymphocytic leukemia. CDR3 region: CASSEQTAPGELFF. The DNA sequence reads TGTGCCAGCAGTGAACAAACAGCTCCCGGGGAGCTGTTTTTT.